These 29 T cell receptor beta chains originate from one sample sequenced in a study of brain T cells in children with intractable seizures. TCRdb's copy holds only in-frame clones and misses some; the assay was immunoSEQ multiplex PCR. The sample includes about 64,000 clones, approximately 95% of them seen just once. This specimen was peripheral blood, taken at surgery. The receptors originated from a boy younger than two with focal cortical dysplasia and intractable seizures.

The J gene is TRBJ2-1, the V gene TRBV10-1; possible D gene TRBD1, 6 bases. The length of the CDR3 is 11 residues. V was pared by 5 bases and J by 7 bases, with 6 bases between. CDR1 is WNHNN, CDR2 SYGVQD, per germline (reference sequence). CDR3 DNA sequence: TGCGCCAGCAGTACAGGGAATGAGCAGTTCTTC. Translated, it gives CASSTGNEQFF.

The chain combines TRBV5-1 with TRBJ2-1; 7 nucleotides agree with TRBD2. Trimming at V came to 4 bases and at J to 0 bases, leaving 19 bases not matched to a gene. Per germline, CDR1 SGHRS and CDR2 YFSETQ. This CDR3 has 20 residues. This CDR3 reads CASSPHSSLGWGGSYNEQFF. The CDR3 coding sequence is TGCGCCAGCAGCCCACACAGTTCGCTAGGTTGGGGGGGCTCCTACAATGAGCAGTTCTTC. Variable domain in full (rest from reference TRBV5-1 and TRBJ2-1): KAGVTQTPRYLIKTRGQQVTLSCSPISGHRSVSWYQQTPGQGLQFLFEYFSETQRNKGNFPGRFSGRQFSNSRSEMNVSTLELGDSALYLCASSPHSSLGWGGSYNEQFFGPGTRLTVL.

This clone was counted a single time. The rearrangement joins TRBV2 to TRBJ2-7; a weak D match, TRBD2 (7 bases). The V end lost 4 bases, the J end lost 8 bases, and 18 bases lay between the germline ends. There are 14 residues in the CDR3. Germline V gene lookup returns CDR1 SNHLY and CDR2 FYNNEI. CDR3: CASSVGGGASKQYF. The CDR3 coding sequence is TGTGCCAGCAGTGTAGGAGGGGGGGCGTCTAAGCAGTACTTC.

The chain is built from TRBV12-5 and TRBJ2-7, with 7 bases matching TRBD2. The ends lost 5 bases at V and 0 bases at J; junction bases unmatched: 7. Germline loops: CDR1 LGHNT, CDR2 FRNRAP. The CDR3 is 15 residues long. The CDR3 coding sequence is TGTGCTAGTGGTCCCTTTGGCGGGAGCTCCTACGAGCAGTACTTC. It encodes CASGPFGGSSYEQYF.

As to this clone: This CDR3 is missing its conserved last phenylalanine or tryptophan, likely due to a read error. The limits of the CDR3 on the DNA are not certain, so only TCRdb's listed CDR3 is given. The chain combines TRBV14 with TRBJ1-2; the DNA was not used to check the table's D call, TRBD1. 12 amino acids form the CDR3, both terminal residues included. Germline loops: CDR1 SGHDN, CDR2 FVKESK. The CDR3 loop is CASSQDRDSALG.

The chain combines TRBV2 with TRBJ1-1; no clear D. The CDR3 length is 10 residues. Trimming cost V 8 bases and J 10 bases, with 11 bases left between them. Per the germline V gene, CDR1 is SNHLY and CDR2 is FYNNEI. The CDR3 coding sequence is TGTGCCAGCTCCTGGTCGGGAGCTTTCTTT. Protein product: CASSWSGAFF.

The gene calls are TRBV7-9 and TRBJ2-3; no clear D gene. CDR3 length equals 14 residues. Deletions cut 1 base from V and 1 base from J, with 6 bases between. Germline V gives CDR1 SEHNR, CDR2 FQNEAQ (reference sequence). CDR3 bases: TGTGCCAGCAGCTTAGATAGGGGCACAGATACGCAGTATTTT. It specifies CASSLDRGTDTQYF.

V and J are TRBV6-1 and TRBJ2-7; D is unclear. Germline assignment: CDR1 MNHNS and CDR2 SASEGT. The CDR3 extends over 14 amino acids. The V end was cut by 2 bases, the J end by 3 bases, with 11 bases between. The chain's CDR3 is CASSEFSRFYEQYF. The CDR3, as DNA: TGTGCCAGCAGTGAATTCAGCAGGTTCTACGAGCAGTACTTC.

The V call is TRBV5-1, the J call TRBJ2-7; TRBD2 agrees at 10 bases. The germline V gene encodes CDR1 SGHRS and CDR2 YFSETQ. V was clipped by 3 bases and J by 3 bases; unmatched bases: 6. The CDR3 sequence is 15 residues long. The CDR3 coding sequence is TGCGCCAGCAGCTCGCAGCGGGGGGGCCTCTACGAGCAGTACTTC. Its translation: CASSSQRGGLYEQYF.

The V and J genes are TRBV28 and TRBJ2-5; 8 nucleotides agree with TRBD1. The CDR3 is 14 residues long. V lost 3 bases, J lost 4 bases, and 4 bases stayed unmatched. Germline-derived CDR1 and CDR2 are MDHEN and SYDVKM. CDR3 in amino acids: CASSLQGARETQYF. CDR3 sequence (DNA): TGTGCCAGCAGTTTGCAGGGGGCGAGAGAGACCCAGTACTTC.

The chain's CDR3 is CATSRARGSYNEQFF. CDR3 in DNA: TGTGCCACCAGCAGAGCTAGGGGTTCCTACAATGAGCAGTTCTTC. The chain uses TRBV15 and TRBJ2-1; weak D call: TRBD1 (5 bases). Per the germline V gene, CDR1 is LNHNV and CDR2 is YYDKDF (reference sequence). V dropped 1 base and J dropped 1 base, with 8 bases sitting between them. This CDR3 comprises 15 residues.

The chain is built from TRBV12-5 and TRBJ2-1; the match to TRBD1 covers 11 bases. Trimming removed 2 bases from V and 7 bases from J; junction bases left unmatched: 13. The V gene's germline CDR1 is LGHNT and CDR2 FRNRAP. This CDR3 is built from 18 residues. The CDR3 nucleotides are TGTGCTAGTGGTTTGCATACAAAACCGGGACAGGGGGTGAATGAGCAGTTCTTC. Residues: CASGLHTKPGQGVNEQFF.

The chain has TRBV18 and TRBJ2-3; D is perhaps TRBD2 (5 bases). The CDR3 loop spans 16 amino acids. Between the trimmed V and J ends, which lost 2 bases and 3 bases, there was a span of 15 bases. Germline CDR1 is KGHSH and CDR2 is LQKENI. The CDR3 DNA is TGTGCCAGCTCACCAGCCTGGGGAGAGGGTACAGATACGCAGTATTTT. It yields the protein CASSPAWGEGTDTQYF.

V usage is TRBV2 and J usage is TRBJ1-5; weak D call: TRBD1 (6 bases). V was clipped by 5 bases and J by 1 base, with 12 bases between them. Germline V gene lookup returns CDR1 SNHLY and CDR2 FYNNEI. The CDR3 totals 15 residues. This chain's CDR3 is CASSNRVTSNQPQHF. The CDR3 bases are TGTGCCAGCAGTAACAGGGTAACAAGCAATCAGCCCCAGCATTTT.

The chain employs TRBV7-3 and TRBJ1-5; weak D call: TRBD1 (6 bases). The length of the CDR3 is 13 residues. The V end was cut by 5 bases, the J end by 7 bases, with 12 bases between. CDR1 is SGHTA, CDR2 FQGTGA, per germline. The DNA for the CDR3 is TGTGCCAGCAGCCGGGGGGCAGGCCAGCCCCAGCATTTT. This encodes CASSRGAGQPQHF.

The genes are TRBV19 and TRBJ2-1, with D possibly being TRBD2 (6 bases). CDR1 and CDR2 from the germline V gene are LNHDA and SQIVND (reference sequence). Trimming removed 10 bases from V and 1 base from J, with 11 bases in between. The CDR3 is 13 amino acids. Here the CDR3 reads CATLARSYNEQFF. The DNA of the CDR3 is TGTGCCACCCTAGCGAGGTCCTACAATGAGCAGTTCTTC. The full variable domain, rest sourced from reference TRBV19 and TRBJ2-1, is DGGITQSPKYLFRKEGQNVTLSCEQNLNHDAMYWYRQDPGQGLRLIYYSQIVNDFQKGDIAEGYSVSREKKESFPLTVTSAQKNPTAFYLCATLARSYNEQFFGPGTRLTVL.

The chain uses TRBV20-1 and TRBJ2-1; D remains unclear. V dropped 5 bases and J dropped 7 bases, with 9 bases sitting between them. This CDR3 comprises 11 residues. Per germline, CDR1 DFQATT and CDR2 SNEGSKA (reference sequence). For the CDR3, the DNA is TGCAGTGCTTCGTATATAAATGAGCAGTTCTTC. It encodes CSASYINEQFF.

The J gene is TRBJ1-2, the V gene TRBV6-5; 8 bases align to TRBD1. The CDR3 totals 15 residues. Trimming cost V 4 bases and J 2 bases; bases outside gene matches: 6. Germline CDR1 MNHEY, CDR2 SVGAGI. The CDR3 loop is CASSLKTGGNYGYTF. DNA for the CDR3: TGTGCCAGCAGTTTGAAAACAGGGGGAAACTATGGCTACACCTTC.

V and J are TRBV11-2 and TRBJ2-1; D assignment may be TRBD1 or TRBD2 (5 bases each). The CDR3 runs to 13 residues. V was cut by 0 bases and J by 7 bases, with 7 bases left in between. The V gene's germline CDR1 is SGHAT and CDR2 FQNNGV. CDR3 in amino acids: CASSLERGNEQFF. In DNA form, the CDR3 reads TGTGCCAGCAGCTTAGAGAGGGGAAATGAGCAGTTCTTC.

The V call is TRBV7-2, the J call TRBJ1-1, with a weak D call TRBD1 (5 bases). Germline-derived CDR1 and CDR2 are SGHTA and FQGNSA. The V gene lost 1 base and the J gene lost 2 bases, with 11 bases spanning the gap. CDR3 length: 15 residues. Written as DNA, the CDR3 is TGTGCCAGCAGCTTAGTTAGTGGGGGTAACACTGAAGCTTTCTTT. Protein: CASSLVSGGNTEAFF.

This sequence joins TRBV19 and TRBJ1-5; D perhaps matches TRBD1 (5 bases). The CDR3 runs to 19 residues. The germline CDR1 and CDR2 sequences are LNHDA and SQIVND (reference sequence). V was pared by 7 bases and J by 4 bases, with 29 bases between. This chain's CDR3 is CASTISGTAIFRQNQPQHF. In DNA form, the CDR3 reads TGTGCCAGTACCATCTCCGGGACCGCAATCTTTCGGCAAAATCAGCCCCAGCATTTT.

This chain joins TRBV6-4 and TRBJ2-3; 8 bases map to TRBD2. The CDR3 contains 14 residues. CDR1 MRHNA and CDR2 SNTAGT come from the germline V gene. Unmatched junction bases numbered 0, after V lost 3 bases and J lost 1 base. The DNA for the CDR3 is TGTGCCAGCAGTGAGCGGGGGGGCACAGATACGCAGTATTTT. Its protein is CASSERGGTDTQYF.

V usage is TRBV25-1 and J usage is TRBJ2-3; D gene ambiguous. Trimming took off 1 base at V and 0 bases at J, with 5 bases between the two ends. The CDR3 extends over 14 amino acids. Germline V gene data show CDR1 as MGHDK and CDR2 as SYGVNS. CDR3 in amino acids: CASSELRSTDTQYF. The CDR3 coding sequence is TGTGCCAGCAGTGAATTGCGGAGCACAGATACGCAGTATTTT.

This chain links TRBV5-6 with TRBJ2-2; the D call may be TRBD1 or TRBD2 (5 bases each). The CDR3 extends over 14 amino acids. Germline V CDR1 and CDR2: SGHDT, YYEEEE. V lost 7 bases to trimming and J lost 3 bases, with 13 bases between them. The CDR3 DNA reads TGTGCCAGCCTGAGGGGTACGGACACCGGGGAGCTGTTTTTT. This codes for CASLRGTDTGELFF.

The chain carries TRBV4-2 and TRBJ2-5, with TRBD1 matching over 7 bases. This CDR3 is built from 23 residues. Germline CDR1 and CDR2: LGHNA and YNFKEQ. The ends lost 0 bases at V and 5 bases at J; junction bases unmatched: 30. CDR3 in DNA: TGTGCCAGCAGCCAAGAAACTCGGGCTGGGGAGCGGTGGCGTAGGGGGCGACGGGAGACCCAGTACTTC. Translated: CASSQETRAGERWRRGRRETQYF.

This clone came up once. The gene calls are TRBV7-2 and TRBJ2-3; D is possibly TRBD2 (6 bases). The CDR3 is 16 residues long. From germline, CDR1 is SGHTA and CDR2 FQGNSA. The V gene lost 5 bases and the J gene lost 2 bases, with 17 bases spanning the gap. The DNA for the CDR3 is TGTGCCAGCAGCGACAGACCGGGACTCGACACAGATACGCAGTATTTT. Amino acid sequence: CASSDRPGLDTDTQYF.

The chain couples TRBV5-6 to TRBJ1-5; the D gene is possibly TRBD1 (5 bases). There are 15 residues in the CDR3. V gave up 6 bases and J gave up 3 bases, with 16 bases separating them. Germline CDR1 is SGHDT and CDR2 is YYEEEE. The CDR3 DNA reads TGTGCCAGCAACTCAGGAGGGGCTCCCAATCAGCCCCAGCATTTT. This sequence encodes CASNSGGAPNQPQHF.

J is TRBJ2-1 and V is TRBV4-1, with D uncertain. V shed 7 bases and J shed 3 bases, with 19 bases lying between them. Germline lookup yields CDR1 MGHRA and CDR2 YSYEKL. This CDR3 has 16 amino acids. CDR3 in DNA: TGCGCCAGCAAGTTGACACCACATTTGTTCTACAATGAGCAGTTCTTC. The encoded protein is CASKLTPHLFYNEQFF.

The chain combines TRBV7-9 with TRBJ2-3; D is possibly TRBD2 (6 bases). Germline lookup yields CDR1 SEHNR and CDR2 FQNEAQ (reference sequence). Trimming cost V 3 bases and J 3 bases, with 13 bases left between them. The CDR3 covers 15 residues. The CDR3 loop is CASSFRDSGTDTQYF. In nucleotides, the CDR3 is TGTGCCAGCAGCTTCCGGGACTCTGGGACAGATACGCAGTATTTT. Full variable domain (rest looked up from reference TRBV7-9 and TRBJ2-3): DTGVSQNPRHKITKRGQNVTFRCDPISEHNRLYWYRQTLGQGPEFLTYFQNEAQLEKSRLLSDRFSAERPKGSFSTLEIQRTEQGDSAMYLCASSFRDSGTDTQYFGPGTRLTVL.